These 15 T cell receptor beta chains share one sample of origin, sequenced in a study of shared clonotypes between healthy human individuals. TCRdb keeps only in-frame clones here, not all; method: immunoSEQ multiplex PCR. Among approximately 2.5 million clones listed, 93% were seen once. Sequencing was done on a sample of naive CD4+ T cells from PBMCs. The subset was: CD45RA+ positively selected. These receptors originate from a man younger than 35 in good health. Some clones in this sample may be carry-over from other donors' samples.

V and J are TRBV11-2 and TRBJ2-1; 12 positions match TRBD2. Germline CDR1 SGHAT, CDR2 FQNNGV. The CDR3 contains 19 residues. V lost 6 bases and J lost 5; bases outside the gene matches: 17. For the CDR3, the DNA is TGTGCCAGCAGAAAAGCTTGGCTAGCGGGAGGGAAGGGCCACAATGAGCAGTTCTTC. This sequence encodes CASRKAWLAGGKGHNEQFF.

The genes are TRBV5-1 and TRBJ2-1, with TRBD2 matching over 8 bases. The germline gives CDR1 SGHRS, CDR2 YFSETQ. The CDR3 spans 16 residues. V lost 2 bases to trimming and J lost 6 bases; unmatched junction nucleotides: 10. Here the CDR3 DNA reads TGCGCCAGCAGCTTAAACCCCAGCGGGAGTCTCAATGAGCAGTTCTTC. This encodes CASSLNPSGSLNEQFF.

V is TRBV18 and J is TRBJ1-2; tentatively, D is TRBD1 (6 bases). Germline values: CDR1 KGHSH, CDR2 LQKENI. Trimming pared 2 bases from V and 2 bases from J, leaving 9 bases between. The CDR3 covers 14 residues. CDR3 bases: TGTGCCAGCTCACCAGTCGGACAGAACTATGGCTACACCTTC. This codes for CASSPVGQNYGYTF.

The CDR3 nucleotides read TGTGCCAGCAGGAGTACAGGGCCATGGAAGCCCCAGCATTTT. It encodes CASRSTGPWKPQHF. The chain links TRBV27 to TRBJ1-5; weak D call: TRBD1 (6 bases). The V end was cut by 6 bases, the J end by 8 bases, with 17 bases between. This CDR3 has 14 amino acids. Germline V gives CDR1 MNHEY, CDR2 SMNVEV (reference sequence).

The CDR3 DNA follows: TGTGCCAGCAGCCAAGGGACTAGCGGGGACAATGAGCAGTTCTTC. Residues: CASSQGTSGDNEQFF. The genes are TRBV4-2 and TRBJ2-1, with 12 bases lining up with TRBD2. CDR3 size: 15 residues. The junction had 0 bases not matched to a gene; V was cut back by 1 base and J by 5 bases. Germline CDR1 is LGHNA and CDR2 is YNFKEQ.

The V and J genes are TRBV7-6 and TRBJ2-3; TRBD2 agrees at 7 bases. Looked up from germline, CDR1 is SGHVS and CDR2 is FNYEAQ. The CDR3 is made up of 15 amino acids. Trimming cost V 4 bases and J 2 bases; bases outside gene matches: 6. CDR3 sequence (DNA): TGTGCCAGCAGCTCAAGTAGCGGGCCCACAGATACGCAGTATTTT. Its translation: CASSSSSGPTDTQYF.

This chain links TRBV14 with TRBJ2-7; 8 nucleotides agree with TRBD1. Losses at the gene ends were 4 bases for V and 3 bases for J; bases not matched to a gene: 8. CDR3 length: 15 residues. Germline-derived CDR1 and CDR2 are SGHDN and FVKESK. The CDR3 spells CASSPDRVRGYEQYF. As DNA, the CDR3 is TGTGCCAGCAGCCCGGACAGGGTACGGGGCTACGAGCAGTACTTC. Supplemented by reference TRBV14 and TRBJ2-7, the full variable domain reads EAGVTQFPSHSVIEKGQTVTLRCDPISGHDNLYWYRRVMGKEIKFLLHFVKESKQDESGMPNNRFLAERTGGTYSTLKVQPAELEDSGVYFCASSPDRVRGYEQYFGPGTRLTVT.

This chain uses TRBV27 with TRBJ2-3, with 7 bases lining up with TRBD1. CDR1 MNHEY and CDR2 SMNVEV come from the germline V gene (reference sequence). CDR3 size: 16 residues. Unmatched junction bases numbered 10, after V lost 6 bases and J lost 1 base. CDR3 loop: CASSRETGRGTDTQYF. DNA for the CDR3: TGTGCCAGCAGCCGAGAGACAGGGCGAGGCACAGATACGCAGTATTTT.

This chain links TRBV28 with TRBJ1-1; 7 positions agree with TRBD1. The CDR3 has 15 amino acids. In germline, CDR1 is MDHEN, CDR2 SYDVKM. V lost 2 bases and J lost 11; bases outside the gene matches: 14. The CDR3 DNA sequence: TGTGCCAGCAGTTTAGACAGGGTAGGTCAGTCAGCGGCTTTCTTT. Protein sequence: CASSLDRVGQSAAFF.

The chain links TRBV27 to TRBJ2-2; a weak D match, TRBD1 (5 bases). The CDR3 extends over 18 amino acids. The ends were cut back, 6 bases at V and 3 bases at J, with 23 bases in the middle. Per the germline V gene, CDR1 is MNHEY and CDR2 is SMNVEV (reference sequence). CDR3 sequence (DNA): TGTGCCAGCAGCCCCACCGGTTTTGGGGCGTGGGACACCGGGGAGCTGTTTTTT. Residues: CASSPTGFGAWDTGELFF.

The chain joins TRBV18 to TRBJ2-3, with 8 bases that match TRBD2. Germline V lookup: CDR1 KGHSH, CDR2 LQKENI. This CDR3 spans 15 amino acids. V was pared by 2 bases and J by 1 base, with 2 bases of the junction left unmatched. The CDR3 region has the DNA TGTGCCAGCTCACCAAGCGGGAGAGGCACAGATACGCAGTATTTT. It specifies CASSPSGRGTDTQYF.

V gene TRBV19 combines with J gene TRBJ1-2; no definite D call. Germline CDR1 reads LNHDA; CDR2 reads SQIVND (reference sequence). CDR3 length equals 13 residues. V lost 4 bases, J lost 8 bases, and 14 bases lay in between. The CDR3 DNA follows: TGTGCCAGTAGTAGGGTGGGTCGGGGAGGCTACACCTTC. Translated: CASSRVGRGGYTF.

The chain joins TRBV9 to TRBJ2-1; the D gene is possibly TRBD2 (6 bases). The V gene's germline CDR1 is SGDLS and CDR2 YYNGEE. V gave up 4 bases and J gave up 10 bases, with 15 bases separating them. The length of the CDR3 is 13 residues. The CDR3 bases are TGTGCCAGCAGCCCGAGACTAGATGGGGAGCAGTTCTTC. Its protein product is CASSPRLDGEQFF.

This clone occurred once. This sample includes further DNA sequences coding for the same CDR3. The gene calls are TRBV14 and TRBJ1-1, with unresolved D. V was shortened by 1 base and J by 2 bases, with 5 bases between the two germline ends. The CDR3 is 13 amino acids. Germline values: CDR1 SGHDN, CDR2 FVKESK. CDR3 region: CASSQGPNTEAFF. The CDR3, as DNA: TGTGCCAGCAGCCAAGGCCCCAACACTGAAGCTTTCTTT.

The rearrangement uses TRBV7-2 and TRBJ2-1; D might be TRBD1 (6 bases). Germline assignment: CDR1 SGHTA and CDR2 FQGNSA. The CDR3 has 16 residues. Trimming pared 1 base from V and 2 bases from J, leaving 12 bases between. This CDR3 is CASSLVSGQPYNEQFF. The CDR3 DNA is TGTGCCAGCAGCTTAGTGTCGGGACAACCCTACAATGAGCAGTTCTTC. The full variable domain, with the rest looked up from reference TRBV7-2 and TRBJ2-1, is GAGVSQSPSNKVTEKGKDVELRCDPISGHTALYWYRQSLGQGLEFLIYFQGNSAPDKSGLPSDRFSAERTGGSVSTLTIQRTQQEDSAVYLCASSLVSGQPYNEQFFGPGTRLTVL.